This TCR beta chain was identified in a study of T-cell reconstitution after alpha-beta-depleted transplantation in children. The library targeted TCRbeta and was prepared with unique molecular identifiers. TCRdb itself ran the PCR reads through MiXCR, one entry per CDR3 protein. The sample records some 840,000 distinct CDR3 sequences, approximately 15% being singletons. This clonotype was detected a few times. CDR3 size: 15 residues. V was cut by 5 bases and J by 2 bases, with 15 bases left in between. Germline V gives CDR1 SEHNR, CDR2 FQNEAQ (reference sequence). The chain uses TRBV7-9 and TRBJ2-5, with no clear D. The TCR sequence derives from a male patient younger than 18 who had a stem cell transplant for acute lymphoblastic leukemia, so the T cells may come from the graft donor. Sequencing was performed on PBMCs, mostly from graft donor cells, taken 360 days after TCRalphabeta/CD19-depleted stem cell transplant. The CDR3 sequence is CASSRQLTAQETQYF. CDR3 nucleotides: TGTGCCAGCAGCCGTCAACTTACAGCACAAGAGACCCAGTACTTC.